The 5 T cell receptor beta chains below all came from one sample that was sequenced in a study of CD8 T cells in Susac syndrome. cDNA came from about 0.46 to 1 ug RNA primed by random hexamers. TCRdb reanalysed the immunoSEQ multiplex PCR reads using MiXCR and keeps one entry per CDR3 protein. The profile covers 55,000 to 80,000 distinct CDR3 sequences, with roughly 93% appearing a single time and roughly 0.16% taken by the ten largest. The sample taken for sequencing was CD4+ T cells from PBMCs. Receptors were obtained from a human donor with Susac syndrome.

V is TRBV3-1 and J is TRBJ2-3, with 9 bases lining up with TRBD2. This CDR3 region has 17 residues. V gave up 2 bases and J gave up 6 bases; unmatched junction bases: 12. In germline, CDR1 is LGHDT, CDR2 YNNKEL (reference sequence). The CDR3 DNA reads as TGTGCCAGCAGCCAAACCCCACCGGGACTAGCATTGGATACGCAGTATTTT. Translated: CASSQTPPGLALDTQYF.

V and J are TRBV6-1 and TRBJ2-3; TRBD2 matches 7 bases. J lost 0 bases, V lost 7 bases, and 10 bases had no gene match. The CDR3 extends over 16 amino acids. Germline V lookup: CDR1 MNHNS, CDR2 SASEGT. Written as DNA, the CDR3 is TGTGCCAGCACCCCGCCCAGCGGGGCTAGCACAGATACGCAGTATTTT. This translates into CASTPPSGASTDTQYF.

The rearrangement links TRBV11-3 to TRBJ2-2; no firm D call. Germline assignment: CDR1 SGHNT and CDR2 YENEEA. The V end was cut by 4 bases, the J end by 8 bases, with 14 bases between. The CDR3 extends over 14 amino acids. This CDR3 reads CASSSDPRRGELFF. The CDR3 DNA sequence: TGTGCCAGCAGCTCAGATCCCCGACGGGGGGAGCTGTTTTTT.

The CDR3 reads CAWSVWQNLGELFF. The DNA of the CDR3 is TGTGCCTGGAGTGTGTGGCAGAACCTCGGGGAGCTGTTTTTT. The J gene is TRBJ2-2, the V gene TRBV30; no firm D call. The CDR3 sequence is 14 residues long. Germline assignment: CDR1 GTSNPN and CDR2 SVGIG (reference sequence). V dropped 0 bases and J dropped 7 bases, with 12 bases sitting between them.

This chain uses TRBV28 with TRBJ2-2, with 9 bases fitting TRBD2. CDR3 size: 16 residues. V shed 3 bases and J 4 bases; nucleotides not matched to a gene: 6. Germline loops: CDR1 MDHEN, CDR2 SYDVKM. The CDR3 is CASSLVVSGGTGELFF. DNA of the CDR3: TGTGCCAGCAGTTTGGTGGTTAGCGGGGGCACCGGGGAGCTGTTTTTT. Combining the CDR3 with reference TRBV28 and TRBJ2-2 gives the whole variable domain DVKVTQSSRYLVKRTGEKVFLECVQDMDHENMFWYRQDPGLGLRLIYFSYDVKMKEKGDIPEGYSVSREKKERFSLILESASTNQTSMYLCASSLVVSGGTGELFFGEGSRLTVL.